This T cell receptor (beta chain) appears in the sequencing data of a study of blood T cell repertoires in COVID-19. Study information: T cells, B-cell-depleted T cells, or PBMCs provided the cDNA or gDNA that served as material.

Per the authors' pipeline: Amplification of reference gene primers provided the estimated nucleated cell counts. The data were produced by immunoSEQ multiplex PCR, yet TCRdb's version contains in-frame clones alone and is incomplete. V, J and clone size reflect that table, while D and trimming were determined from the DNA. The sample yields approximately 30,000 clones, 88% seen once. V was clipped by 1 base and J by 1 base; unmatched bases: 2. The CDR3 covers 15 residues. Per the germline V gene, CDR1 is LNHDA and CDR2 is SQIVND (reference sequence). This clonotype originated in a human donor in a cohort sampled during active COVID-19. J is TRBJ1-1 and V is TRBV19; 8 bases fit TRBD1. The specimen was peripheral blood. The chain's CDR3 is CASSIGGTGNTEAFF. In nucleotides, the CDR3 is TGTGCCAGTAGTATAGGGGGGACAGGGAACACTGAAGCTTTCTTT.